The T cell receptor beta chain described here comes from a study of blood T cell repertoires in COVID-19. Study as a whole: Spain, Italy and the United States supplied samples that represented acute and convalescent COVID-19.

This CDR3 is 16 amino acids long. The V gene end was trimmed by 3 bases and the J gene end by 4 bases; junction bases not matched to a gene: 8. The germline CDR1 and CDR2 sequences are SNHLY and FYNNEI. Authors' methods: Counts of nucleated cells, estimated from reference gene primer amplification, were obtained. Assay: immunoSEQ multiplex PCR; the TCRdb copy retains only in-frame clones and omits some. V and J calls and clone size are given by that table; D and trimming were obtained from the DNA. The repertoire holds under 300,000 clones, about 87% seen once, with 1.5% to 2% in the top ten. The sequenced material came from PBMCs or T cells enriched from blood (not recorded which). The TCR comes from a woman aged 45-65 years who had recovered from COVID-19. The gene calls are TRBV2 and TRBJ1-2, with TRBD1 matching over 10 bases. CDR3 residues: CASSDRQGAASYGYTF. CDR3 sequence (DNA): TGTGCCAGCAGTGACCGACAGGGGGCGGCGTCCTATGGCTACACCTTC.